The clone carrying this TCR beta chain was recorded a few times. Its matching antigen is unknown. The CDR3 sequence is 11 residues long. CDR1 and CDR2 (germline): SQVTM, ANQGSEA. V shed 7 bases and J shed 4 bases, with 10 bases lying between them. Using a J-beta primer mix together with a sample-barcoded 5' primer, a second PCR was run for 7 to 11 cycles. TCRdb reprocessed the 5' RACE reads via MiXCR and lists one record per CDR3 protein. The table lists about 1.1 million distinct CDR3 sequences, roughly two fifths of them singletons, with about an eighth in the top ten. These data originate in a study of blood T cells in healthy people across ages. Broader study findings: Diversity was estimated from one million T cells, and these estimates were considered underestimates. Fewer expanded clones and more diversity marked long-lived versus aged donors.

Peripheral blood, about 9.4 milliliters per donor, was collected. This rearrangement joins TRBV29-1 to TRBJ1-1, with TRBD1 as a possible D gene (5 bases). The receptor comes from a man aged 18 to 30 in good health. Sample: blood. The CDR3 loop reads CSASQGTEAFF. The CDR3 DNA is TGCAGCGCCAGCCAGGGCACTGAAGCTTTCTTT. The full variable domain, its missing parts supplied by reference TRBV29-1 and TRBJ1-1, is SAVISQKPSRDICQRGTSLTIQCQVDSQVTMMFWYRQQPGQSLTLIATANQGSEATYESGFVIDKFPISRPNLTFSTLTVSNMSPEDSSIYLCSASQGTEAFFGQGTRLTVV.